The source of this TCR beta chain is a study of cytomegalovirus exposure and HLA in healthy donors. The CDR3 is 17 residues long. Germline lookup yields CDR1 MDHEN and CDR2 SYDVKM. With 5 bases clipped from V and 4 bases from J, the junction kept 8 bases outside the gene matches. This PCR relied on a set of 60 Vbeta primers and 13 Jbeta primers. The method was immunoSEQ multiplex PCR; TCRdb's version includes in-frame clones alone and lacks a portion of them. This sample has about 160,000 clones; about four fifths occur once, and the top ten carry approximately 2.3%. This clonotype was sampled from a male donor in good health and CMV-seronegative. The specimen was PBMCs. The rearrangement joins TRBV28 to TRBJ2-3; TRBD2 agrees at 14 bases. In nucleotides, the CDR3 is TGTGCCAGCAGTCCCGGGACTAGCGGGAGTGGGGCAGATACGCAGTATTTT. This encodes CASSPGTSGSGADTQYF.